This entry concerns a single T cell receptor beta chain. This entry comes from a study of T cell changes during pregnancy in multiple sclerosis. Clones were read by immunoSEQ multiplex PCR, and TCRdb kept only the in-frame ones, dropping some. The data contain fewer than 75,000 clones, about 89% of them singletons. Germline V lookup: CDR1 LGHNA, CDR2 YSLEER. The CDR3 contains 15 residues. The V gene lost 1 base and the J gene lost 0 bases, with 7 bases spanning the gap. V gene TRBV4-3 combines with J gene TRBJ1-5; the D is unclear. The source material was peripheral blood, sampled in the second trimester of pregnancy. This clonotype originated in a female donor with multiple sclerosis, enrolled in a pregnancy study. Written as DNA, the CDR3 is TGCGCCAGCAGCCAAGGACACCTTAGCAATCAGCCCCAGCATTTT. It translates to CASSQGHLSNQPQHF.